Listed below are T cell receptor beta chains from one sample, sequenced in a study. TCRdb re-called the RT-PCR reads with MiXCR, one entry per CDR3 protein. The data show hundreds of thousands of distinct CDR3 sequences, with about 14% seen just once and 3.6% held by the top ten. Specimen: memory CD4+ T cells from blood. The source is a female donor in good health, serving as a healthy control. CDR3s include the opening cysteine and the closing phenylalanine or tryptophan. The D gene is left open where the match is weak. The size field is filled for only some rows; it gives once, few, many or a size class.

-,18,TRBV4-2,-,TRBJ1-6,CASSQDLSGGSYNSPLHF,TGTGCCAGCAGCCAAGATCTTTCGGGAGGCTCCTATAATTCACCCCTCCACTTT
-,14,TRBV9,-,TRBJ1-2,CASSSPGRLYGYTF,TGTGCCAGCAGCTCCCCGGGACGGCTCTATGGCTACACCTTC
few,15,TRBV28,-,TRBJ1-1,CASSLEGQGDTEAFF,TGTGCCAGCAGTTTAGAGGGGCAGGGTGACACTGAAGCTTTCTTT
few,14,TRBV5-6,-,TRBJ1-5,CASSLQRERQPQHF,TGTGCCAGCAGCCTGCAAAGGGAGCGCCAGCCCCAGCATTTT
few,14,TRBV7-9,-,TRBJ2-1,CASSLTIGPNEQFF,TGTGCCAGCAGCTTAACTATTGGCCCCAATGAGCAGTTCTTC
-,16,TRBV9,-,TRBJ2-7,CASSVGPDGGLYEQYF,TGTGCCAGCAGCGTAGGCCCGGACGGGGGGCTCTACGAGCAGTACTTC
few,15,TRBV5-4,TRBD1,TRBJ1-2,CASSIPTGGLYGYTF,TGTGCCAGCAGCATACCGACAGGGGGGCTCTATGGCTACACCTTC
many,14,TRBV6-5,TRBD1,TRBJ1-5,CASSSTGGVQPQHF,TGTGCCAGCAGTTCCACAGGGGGCGTTCAGCCCCAGCATTTT
many,15,TRBV7-2,TRBD2,TRBJ2-3,CASSPRGGPQDTQYF,TGTGCCAGCAGTCCGCGGGGGGGCCCCCAAGATACGCAGTATTTT
few,13,TRBV6-6,-,TRBJ2-7,CASSNRPAGEQYF,TGTGCCAGCAGTAACCGACCCGCTGGCGAGCAGTACTTC
-,14,TRBV5-1,-,TRBJ1-1,CASSGWVENTEAFF,TGCGCCAGCAGCGGGTGGGTAGAGAACACTGAAGCTTTCTTT
once,15,TRBV7-9,-,TRBJ2-1,CASSLGAAGRNEQFF,TGTGCCAGCAGCTTAGGGGCGGCGGGAAGGAATGAGCAGTTCTTC
many,15,TRBV12-3/TRBV12-4,TRBD2,TRBJ2-5,CASSFGTGGLETQYF,TGTGCCAGCAGTTTTGGGACGGGGGGTTTGGAGACCCAGTACTTC
many,15,TRBV29-1,TRBD1,TRBJ2-3,CSVERTGDITDTQYF,TGCAGCGTGGAGAGGACAGGAGATATCACAGATACGCAGTATTTT
many,15,TRBV6-5,-,TRBJ2-3,CASSYGSGERDTQYF,TGTGCCAGCAGTTACGGGTCAGGGGAGAGGGATACGCAGTATTTT
many,12,TRBV29-1,-,TRBJ2-3,CSVEENTDTQYF,TGCAGCGTTGAAGAAAACACAGATACGCAGTATTTT
many,15,TRBV20-1,-,TRBJ2-5,CSAKKVNGPGETQYF,TGCAGTGCTAAGAAGGTTAATGGCCCTGGAGAGACCCAGTACTTC
many,14,TRBV12-3/TRBV12-4,-,TRBJ1-2,CASSMEGWSGGYTF,TGTGCCAGCAGTATGGAGGGTTGGTCTGGCGGCTACACCTTC
few,12,TRBV7-2,-,TRBJ2-3,CASSFLENTQYF,TGTGCCAGCAGCTTTCTAGAGAATACGCAGTATTTT